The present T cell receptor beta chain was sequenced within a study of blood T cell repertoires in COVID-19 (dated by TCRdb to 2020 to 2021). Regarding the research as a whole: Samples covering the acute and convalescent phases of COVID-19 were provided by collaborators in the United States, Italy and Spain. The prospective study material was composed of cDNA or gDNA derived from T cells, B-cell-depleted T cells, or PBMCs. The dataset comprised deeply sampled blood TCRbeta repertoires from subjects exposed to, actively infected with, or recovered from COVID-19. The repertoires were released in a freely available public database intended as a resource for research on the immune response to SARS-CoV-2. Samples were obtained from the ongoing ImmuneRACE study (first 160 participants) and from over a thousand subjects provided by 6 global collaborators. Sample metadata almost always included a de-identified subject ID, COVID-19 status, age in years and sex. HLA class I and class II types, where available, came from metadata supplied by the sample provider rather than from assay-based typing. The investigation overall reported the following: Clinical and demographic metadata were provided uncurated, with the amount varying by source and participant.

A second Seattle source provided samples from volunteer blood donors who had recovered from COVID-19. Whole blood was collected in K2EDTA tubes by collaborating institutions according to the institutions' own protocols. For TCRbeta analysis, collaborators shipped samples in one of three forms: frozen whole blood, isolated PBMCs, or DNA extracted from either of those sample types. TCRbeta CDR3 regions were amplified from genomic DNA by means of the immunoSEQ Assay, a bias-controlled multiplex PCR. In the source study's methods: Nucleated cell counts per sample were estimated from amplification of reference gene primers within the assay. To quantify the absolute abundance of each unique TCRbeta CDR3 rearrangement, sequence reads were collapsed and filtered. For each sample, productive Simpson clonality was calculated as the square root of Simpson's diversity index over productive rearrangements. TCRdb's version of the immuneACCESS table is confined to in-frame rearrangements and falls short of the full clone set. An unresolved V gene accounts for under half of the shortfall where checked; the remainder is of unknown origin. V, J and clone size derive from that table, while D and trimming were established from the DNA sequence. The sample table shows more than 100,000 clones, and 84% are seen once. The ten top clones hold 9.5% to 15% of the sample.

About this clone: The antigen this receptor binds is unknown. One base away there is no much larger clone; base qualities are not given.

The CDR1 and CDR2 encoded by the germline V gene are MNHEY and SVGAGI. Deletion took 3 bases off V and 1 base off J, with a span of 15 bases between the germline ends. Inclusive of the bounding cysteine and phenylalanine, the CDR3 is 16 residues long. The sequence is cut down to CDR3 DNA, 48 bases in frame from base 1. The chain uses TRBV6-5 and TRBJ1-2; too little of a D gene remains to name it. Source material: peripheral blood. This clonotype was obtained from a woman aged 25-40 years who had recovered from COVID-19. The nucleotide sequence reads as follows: TGTGCCAGCAGTTATAATGGAGCGGGGTATAACTATGGCTACACCTTC. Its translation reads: CASSYNGAGYNYGYTF.